The 18 T cell receptor beta chains presented below share a single source sample, sequenced in a study of T cell responses to AZD1222 COVID-19 vaccine. Using immunoSEQ multiplex PCR, the repertoire was profiled, and TCRdb retains in-frame clones only, with some absent. This table holds about 170,000 clones, just over 90% found once. The sequences come from peripheral blood, collected on day 0 of AZD1222 vaccination. The receptors come from an adult in good health.

The rearrangement joins TRBV14 to TRBJ2-2; perhaps D is TRBD1 or TRBD2 (5 bases each). CDR3 length equals 18 residues. Trimming took 0 bases from V and 4 from J, leaving 18 bases between them. Germline CDR1 and CDR2: SGHDN and FVKESK. The CDR3 DNA reads TGTGCCAGCAGCCAAGATCAGCCGGGACCCCTGTTCACCGGGGAGCTGTTTTTT. Its protein is CASSQDQPGPLFTGELFF.

This chain uses TRBV2 with TRBJ2-4, with D perhaps matching TRBD2 (6 bases). V was pared by 4 bases and J by 6 bases, with 10 bases between. Germline CDR1 and CDR2: SNHLY and FYNNEI. The CDR3 covers 13 residues. This CDR3 reads CASSGPGGNIQYF. CDR3 sequence (DNA): TGTGCCAGCAGTGGTCCCGGGGGAAACATTCAGTACTTC.

This chain links TRBV9 with TRBJ2-7; no reliable D call. The V end lost 7 bases, the J end lost 4 bases, and 6 bases lay between the germline ends. Germline V gene data show CDR1 as SGDLS and CDR2 as YYNGEE. There are 10 residues in the CDR3. The CDR3 loop reads CASGEYEQYF. The DNA of the CDR3 is TGTGCCAGCGGAGAATACGAGCAGTACTTC.

The chain uses TRBV5-4 and TRBJ2-7, with 7 bases aligning to TRBD1. V lost 3 bases to trimming and J lost 3 bases; unmatched junction nucleotides: 3. Per the germline V gene, CDR1 is SGHNT and CDR2 is YYREEE (reference sequence). The length of the CDR3 is 13 residues. The CDR3 DNA is TGTGCCAGCAGCTACGACAGGGTCTACGAGCAGTACTTC. Protein product: CASSYDRVYEQYF.

The chain joins TRBV7-4 to TRBJ1-1; the D gene is possibly TRBD1 (5 bases). The CDR3 runs 17 residues. Per the germline V gene, CDR1 is SGHVT and CDR2 is SQSDAQ. V shed 1 base and J shed 3 bases, with 18 bases lying between them. The CDR3 DNA reads TGTGCCAGCAGCTTAGTTGGGCCCAGGGTACGCGACACTGAAGCTTTCTTT. It codes for CASSLVGPRVRDTEAFF.

The chain carries TRBV12-5 and TRBJ2-1; 8 bases align to TRBD1. Germline lookup yields CDR1 LGHNT and CDR2 FRNRAP. Unmatched junction bases numbered 7, after V lost 6 bases and J lost 0 bases. The CDR3 is made up of 16 amino acids. Here the CDR3 reads CASGPRQGRSYNEQFF. CDR3 nucleotides: TGTGCTAGTGGACCGAGACAGGGGCGCTCCTACAATGAGCAGTTCTTC.

The chain combines TRBV14 with TRBJ2-7; 7 bases agree with TRBD1. The ends lost 1 base at V and 2 bases at J; junction bases unmatched: 8. Germline V gene lookup returns CDR1 SGHDN and CDR2 FVKESK. CDR3 size: 16 residues. CDR3 residues: CASSQVNRGPTYEQYF. DNA for the CDR3: TGTGCCAGCAGCCAAGTTAACAGGGGACCCACCTACGAGCAGTACTTC. The variable domain in full, completed from reference TRBV14 and TRBJ2-7, reads EAGVTQFPSHSVIEKGQTVTLRCDPISGHDNLYWYRRVMGKEIKFLLHFVKESKQDESGMPNNRFLAERTGGTYSTLKVQPAELEDSGVYFCASSQVNRGPTYEQYFGPGTRLTVT.

The J gene is TRBJ1-3, the V gene TRBV4-1, with D unclear. Germline CDR1 and CDR2: MGHRA and YSYEKL. This CDR3 spans 17 amino acids. V was trimmed by 0 bases and J by 0 bases, leaving 12 bases between them. CDR3 sequence reads: CASSQDWQTGSGNTIYF. The CDR3 DNA reads as TGCGCCAGCAGCCAAGATTGGCAGACCGGCTCTGGAAACACCATATATTTT.

CDR3 amino acids: CASSLVAGVDYGYTF. The CDR3 DNA reads as TGTGCCAGCAGCTTAGTGGCAGGGGTGGACTATGGCTACACCTTC. The gene calls are TRBV7-9 and TRBJ1-2, with D possibly matching TRBD1 (6 bases). Germline-derived CDR1 and CDR2 are SEHNR and FQNEAQ (reference sequence). The CDR3 contains 15 residues. The V and J ends lost 1 base and 3 bases respectively, with 12 bases between them.

The chain couples TRBV6-5 to TRBJ1-2; maybe TRBD1 (5 bases). V lost 4 bases to trimming and J lost 4 bases, with 16 bases between them. This CDR3 comprises 15 residues. Per germline, CDR1 MNHEY and CDR2 SVGAGI. CDR3 residues: CASSSTRQYPYGYTF. CDR3 in DNA: TGTGCCAGCAGTTCGACGAGACAGTATCCCTATGGCTACACCTTC.

The V gene is TRBV20-1, the J gene TRBJ1-1, with D unclear. Germline lookup yields CDR1 DFQATT and CDR2 SNEGSKA (reference sequence). The V end lost 1 base, the J end lost 8 bases, and 8 bases lay between the germline ends. The CDR3 spans 11 residues. CDR3 sequence reads: CSARGVPEAFF. For the CDR3, the DNA is TGCAGTGCTAGAGGAGTCCCCGAAGCTTTCTTT.

The V and J genes are TRBV5-4 and TRBJ1-1, with 8 bases that match TRBD1. CDR3 length: 15 residues. From germline, CDR1 is SGHNT and CDR2 YYREEE (reference sequence). V lost 0 bases and J lost 1; bases outside the gene matches: 2. CDR3 sequence: CASSLGGTGNTEAFF. CDR3 sequence (DNA): TGTGCCAGCAGCTTGGGGGGGACAGGGAACACTGAAGCTTTCTTT.

The rearrangement joins TRBV4-1 to TRBJ2-3; D is possibly TRBD2 (6 bases). Germline V gene data show CDR1 as MGHRA and CDR2 as YSYEKL. The CDR3 runs to 16 residues. V lost 0 bases to trimming and J lost 8 bases, with 18 bases between them. DNA for the CDR3: TGCGCCAGCAGCCAAGAACAAGCCCCCGGGGGAGTTACGCAGTATTTT. The encoded protein is CASSQEQAPGGVTQYF.

In DNA, the CDR3 is TGTGCCACCAGCAGAGATTTCTACGAGCAGTACTTC. Residues: CATSRDFYEQYF. The chain employs TRBV15 and TRBJ2-7; D uncertain. The V and J ends lost 0 bases and 3 bases respectively, with 3 bases between them. Germline CDR1 and CDR2: LNHNV and YYDKDF (reference sequence). CDR3 length: 12 residues.

J is TRBJ2-1 and V is TRBV18, with 8 nucleotides matching TRBD2. Losses at the gene ends were 6 bases for V and 3 bases for J; bases not matched to a gene: 10. Germline V gene lookup returns CDR1 KGHSH and CDR2 LQKENI. This CDR3 contains 16 residues. CDR3 bases: TGTGCCAGCTCCCGGAACGGCGGGAGGATCTACAATGAGCAGTTCTTC. Its protein product is CASSRNGGRIYNEQFF.

The chain is built from TRBV30 and TRBJ2-7, with 13 bases aligning to TRBD2. CDR1 is GTSNPN and CDR2 is SVGIG in the germline V gene (reference sequence). This CDR3 has 17 residues. J lost 4 bases, V lost 4 bases, and 13 bases had no gene match. CDR3 residues: CAWILPPTSGRTYEQYF. CDR3 coding DNA: TGTGCCTGGATTCTACCCCCGACTAGCGGGAGGACTTACGAGCAGTACTTC.

The chain combines TRBV6-5 with TRBJ1-3, with D possibly being TRBD1 (6 bases). Trimming removed 6 bases at V and 3 bases at J, with 15 bases between. The CDR3 runs 15 residues. CDR1 MNHEY and CDR2 SVGAGI come from the germline V gene. The CDR3 nucleotides read TGTGCCAGCAGCGATGCAGTCAGGGGTGGAAACACCATATATTTT. Amino acids: CASSDAVRGGNTIYF.

This sequence joins TRBV7-8 and TRBJ1-2; D unclear. The CDR3 is 12 residues long. Germline CDR1 is SGHVS and CDR2 is FQNEAQ. V shed 2 bases and J shed 6 bases, with 7 bases lying between them. Written as DNA, the CDR3 is TGTGCCAGCAGCTTAACGAGGAATGGCTACACCTTC. Protein product: CASSLTRNGYTF.